The next 2 T cell receptor beta chains were all read from a single sample in a study of identical twins. TCRdb used MiXCR to reprocess the 5' RACE reads, holding one entry per CDR3 protein. This table has more than 400,000 distinct CDR3 sequences, roughly 15% appearing once. This same sample was also part of a study on yellow fever vaccine responses in identical twins.

The sequenced material came from CD4+ T cells sorted from blood. The receptors here all came from a woman under 30 in good health.

Only a few counts were recorded for this clonotype. This CDR3 is CSARVSGLHNEQFF. The CDR3 coding sequence is TGCAGTGCTAGAGTTAGCGGGCTTCACAATGAGCAGTTCTTC. V and J are TRBV20-1 and TRBJ2-1; 7 positions match TRBD2. From germline, CDR1 is DFQATT and CDR2 SNEGSKA (reference sequence). V was pared by 1 base and J by 5 bases, with 5 bases of the junction left unmatched. The CDR3 has 14 amino acids.

The genes are TRBV20-1 and TRBJ2-1; 10 positions match TRBD2. The V and J ends lost 5 bases and 7 bases, in that order; junction bases with no gene match: 5. This CDR3 is 13 amino acids long. Germline lookup yields CDR1 DFQATT and CDR2 SNEGSKA (reference sequence). The CDR3 region has the DNA TGCAGTGCTCTAGCGGGAGTATTGAATGAGCAGTTCTTC. The encoded protein is CSALAGVLNEQFF.